In its sample, the clone carrying this T cell receptor (beta chain) was seen many times. Its antigen is unidentified. Germline CDR1 reads SQVTM; CDR2 reads ANQGSEA. CDR3 length: 16 residues. The ends lost 7 bases at V and 0 bases at J; junction bases unmatched: 4. The data belong to a study of early T cells in non-severe SARS-CoV-2 infection. Study at large: Chains were not paired, and sequencing was done on bulk RNA from unsorted whole blood.

Each cDNA molecule carried a unique molecular identifier. Via MiXCR, TCRdb re-called the 5' RACE reads, giving one row per CDR3 protein. Among almost 85,000 distinct CDR3 sequences listed, over 10% were seen once. Whole-study findings and limits: Clonotype matching in VDJdb favored anti-spike CD8 responses and did not capture private and CD4 specificities.

The origin of this receptor is an adult who was a healthcare worker with PCR-confirmed SARS-CoV-2 infection or an uninfected control (not recorded which). The chain joins TRBV29-1 to TRBJ2-1; 15 positions agree with TRBD2. Sequencing was performed on whole blood. CDR3 amino acids: CSAAGLAGGSYNEQFF. The DNA of the CDR3 is TGCAGCGCAGCGGGACTAGCGGGAGGCTCCTACAATGAGCAGTTCTTC.